These 32 T cell receptor beta chains were all obtained from the same sample, sequenced in a study of blood T cells in healthy people across ages. It was with a sample-barcoded 5' primer and a J-beta primer mix that a second PCR of about 7 to 12 cycles was run. TCRdb re-called the 5' RACE reads with MiXCR, one entry per CDR3 protein. The data show 500,000 to 550,000 distinct CDR3 sequences, with less than 25% seen just once and just over 8.5% held by the top ten. This sample was also put to use in a study of T cells of mothers and their children.

What was sequenced was blood. The receptor source for this set is a boy between 10 and 17 years old in good health.

This clonotype was counted a few times. V gene TRBV7-2 combines with J gene TRBJ2-1, with 13 bases that match TRBD2. Germline V gene data show CDR1 as SGHTA and CDR2 as FQGNSA. The CDR3 spans 17 residues. Trimming removed 5 bases from V and 10 bases from J; junction bases left unmatched: 14. The CDR3 spells CASSPSGMGLAGREQFF. For the CDR3, the DNA is TGTGCCAGCAGCCCATCTGGTATGGGACTAGCGGGACGAGAGCAGTTCTTC.

This clonotype was counted between two and nine times. The chain couples TRBV9 to TRBJ2-7, with D possibly called TRBD1 or TRBD2 (5 bases each). Trimming left V 4 bases short and J 2 bases short, with 10 bases between. CDR1 and CDR2 from the germline V gene are SGDLS and YYNGEE. This CDR3 has 13 residues. The DNA of the CDR3 is TGTGCCAGCAGCTCCCGGGACGCCTACGAGCAGTACTTC. Protein sequence: CASSSRDAYEQYF. Based on the CDR3 plus reference TRBV9 and TRBJ2-7, the full variable domain is DSGVTQTPKHLITATGQRVTLRCSPRSGDLSVYWYQQSLDQGLQFLIQYYNGEERAKGNILERFSAQQFPDLHSELNLSSLELGDSALYFCASSSRDAYEQYFGPGTRLTVT.

This clonotype was seen a few times. V usage is TRBV7-2 and J usage is TRBJ1-4; D might be TRBD1 (5 bases). V was pared by 1 base and J by 6 bases, with 18 bases between. The CDR3 loop spans 17 amino acids. Germline CDR1 SGHTA, CDR2 FQGNSA. The DNA for the CDR3 is TGTGCCAGCAGCTTAGACTCGGATTTCGGAGGGGATGAAAAACTGTTTTTT. Translated, it gives CASSLDSDFGGDEKLFF.

This clonotype showed up just a few times. This sequence joins TRBV25-1 and TRBJ2-5; TRBD2 aligns across 14 bases. The CDR3 has 14 amino acids. V lost 8 bases, J lost 3 bases, and 2 bases stayed unmatched. The germline V gene has CDR1 MGHDK and CDR2 SYGVNS. CDR3 sequence (DNA): TGTGCCAGCGGGGGACTAGCGGGGGAAGAGACCCAGTACTTC. This sequence encodes CASGGLAGEETQYF.

This chain connects TRBV12-3 or TRBV12-4 to TRBJ2-2; maybe TRBD2 (5 bases). Between the trimmed V and J ends, which lost 7 bases and 3 bases, there was a span of 12 bases. The CDR3 contains 14 residues. DNA for the CDR3: TGTGCCAGCATGAGGGATCTCTACACCGGGGAGCTGTTTTTT. Encoded protein: CASMRDLYTGELFF.

This clonotype appeared a few times. The J gene is TRBJ2-3, the V gene TRBV5-1; D gene unclear. This CDR3 is built from 15 residues. V was clipped by 5 bases and J by 2 bases, with 15 bases between them. Germline V gives CDR1 SGHRS, CDR2 YFSETQ. The CDR3 DNA sequence: TGCGCCAGCAGGCACGGCCTTAGCTACACAGATACGCAGTATTTT. Its protein product is CASRHGLSYTDTQYF.

The chain joins TRBV7-9 to TRBJ2-1; no clear D. Trimming left V 4 bases short and J 5 bases short, with 12 bases between. The CDR3 loop spans 14 amino acids. The germline CDR1 and CDR2 sequences are SEHNR and FQNEAQ (reference sequence). The CDR3 loop reads CASSSSKLHNEQFF. As DNA, the CDR3 is TGTGCCAGCAGCTCCTCTAAACTCCACAATGAGCAGTTCTTC.

In its sample, this clonotype was seen a few times. The rearrangement uses TRBV20-1 and TRBJ2-7, with 8 bases identical to TRBD1. This CDR3 contains 14 residues. Losses at the gene ends were 5 bases for V and 3 bases for J; bases not matched to a gene: 9. Germline V lookup: CDR1 DFQATT, CDR2 SNEGSKA (reference sequence). CDR3 nucleotides: TGCAGTGCTTCCCCGGACAGGGAAGGCTACGAGCAGTACTTC. It encodes CSASPDREGYEQYF.

This clonotype was seen a handful of times. V usage is TRBV6-5 and J usage is TRBJ2-3, with 10 bases lining up with TRBD2. CDR1 and CDR2 (germline): MNHEY, SVGAGI. The CDR3 length is 17 residues. After removal of 0 bases from V and 7 bases from J, the junction contained 10 bases not matched to a gene. The CDR3 DNA sequence: TGTGCCAGCAGTTACTCGACCGGGCTAGCGGGAGATTATACGCAGTATTTT. This codes for CASSYSTGLAGDYTQYF.

The CDR3 DNA is TGTGCCAGCAGTTGGGGCGCGCGGGCCTTCTACGAGCAGTACTTC. It yields the protein CASSWGARAFYEQYF. The chain carries TRBV28 and TRBJ2-7; D is possibly TRBD1 or TRBD2 (5 bases each). Germline V gene data show CDR1 as MDHEN and CDR2 as SYDVKM. With 4 bases removed from V and 3 bases from J, the gap between germline ends came to 16 bases. CDR3 size: 15 residues. The full variable domain, rest sourced from reference TRBV28 and TRBJ2-7, is DVKVTQSSRYLVKRTGEKVFLECVQDMDHENMFWYRQDPGLGLRLIYFSYDVKMKEKGDIPEGYSVSREKKERFSLILESASTNQTSMYLCASSWGARAFYEQYFGPGTRLTVT.

This clonotype turned up a few times. In nucleotides, the CDR3 is TGTGCCAGCAGCTACCGACTAGCGGGGTACAATGAGCAGTTCTTC. Protein: CASSYRLAGYNEQFF. V and J are TRBV9 and TRBJ2-1, with 11 bases aligning to TRBD2. The germline V gene encodes CDR1 SGDLS and CDR2 YYNGEE. Trimming at V came to 4 bases and at J to 4 bases, leaving 4 bases not matched to a gene. This CDR3 spans 15 amino acids.

The sample holds a few counts of this clonotype. The chain couples TRBV19 to TRBJ2-1; no reliable D call. Looked up from germline, CDR1 is LNHDA and CDR2 is SQIVND (reference sequence). The CDR3 has 12 amino acids. Trimming removed 3 bases from V and 6 bases from J, with 6 bases in between. The CDR3 DNA reads TGTGCCAGTAGTATCGGAACCAATGAGCAGTTCTTC. Its translation is CASSIGTNEQFF.

This clonotype showed up just a few times. The V call is TRBV4-2, the J call TRBJ2-1; D remains ambiguous. This CDR3 has 17 amino acids. V shed 0 bases and J shed 0 bases, with 12 bases lying between them. CDR1 and CDR2 (germline): LGHNA, YNFKEQ. DNA of the CDR3: TGTGCCAGCAGCCAAGAGGCTCTAGTTAGCTCCTACAATGAGCAGTTCTTC. Translated, it gives CASSQEALVSSYNEQFF.

This clonotype was picked up a small number of times. The CDR3, as DNA: TGTGCCAGCAGCAAGCAGGGGAGGGACGGCTACACCTTC. Its protein is CASSKQGRDGYTF. The chain uses TRBV7-2 and TRBJ1-2; D possibly corresponds to TRBD1 (6 bases). The V end lost 5 bases, the J end lost 8 bases, and 15 bases lay between the germline ends. The length of the CDR3 is 13 residues. CDR1 SGHTA and CDR2 FQGNSA come from the germline V gene.

This clonotype came up a few times. The rearrangement uses TRBV2 and TRBJ2-7; TRBD1 matches at 8 bases. With V trimmed by 2 bases and J by 2 bases, 5 bases remained unmatched. Germline V lookup: CDR1 SNHLY, CDR2 FYNNEI. This CDR3 contains 15 residues. CDR3 residues: CASSEPRTGTYEQYF. Here the CDR3 DNA reads TGTGCCAGCAGTGAACCCCGGACAGGGACCTACGAGCAGTACTTC.

This clonotype was counted once. The CDR3 DNA follows: TGCAGTGCTAGAGGTCCTAGCGGGAGATACAATGAGCAGTTCTTC. It yields the protein CSARGPSGRYNEQFF. V is TRBV20-1 and J is TRBJ2-1, with TRBD2 identical over 10 bases. This CDR3 is 15 amino acids long. Unmatched junction bases numbered 4, after V lost 1 base and J lost 4 bases. Germline lookup yields CDR1 DFQATT and CDR2 SNEGSKA (reference sequence).

This clonotype was observed a few times. The rearrangement links TRBV3-1 to TRBJ2-5; 8 positions match TRBD2. CDR3 length equals 15 residues. The germline CDR1 and CDR2 sequences are LGHDT and YNNKEL (reference sequence). The V segment lost 5 bases and the J segment 0 bases; nucleotides outside the gene matches: 5. DNA for the CDR3: TGTGCCAGCAGCTCGCTTAGCGGGAACCAAGAGACCCAGTACTTC. Its protein product is CASSSLSGNQETQYF.

The V call is TRBV6-1, the J call TRBJ2-5; weak D call: TRBD1 (6 bases). The CDR3 has 14 amino acids. Germline assignment: CDR1 MNHNS and CDR2 SASEGT. The germline V and J ends were trimmed by 3 bases and 5 bases, with 13 bases remaining between them. The chain's CDR3 is CASSEGSGVETQYF. The CDR3 DNA is TGTGCCAGCAGTGAGGGGTCAGGGGTGGAGACCCAGTACTTC.

This clonotype has only a few counts. The chain carries TRBV7-9 and TRBJ2-3; tentatively, D is TRBD2 (6 bases). This CDR3 comprises 13 residues. Germline assignment: CDR1 SEHNR and CDR2 FQNEAQ (reference sequence). Trimming stripped 3 bases from V and 5 bases from J, with 9 bases between. The CDR3 DNA reads as TGTGCCAGCAGCTTTAGCGGAGGAGATACGCAGTATTTT. It specifies CASSFSGGDTQYF.

This clonotype was seen more than once but under ten times. V is TRBV5-1 and J is TRBJ1-1; no clear D gene. The V and J ends lost 0 bases and 1 base respectively, with 10 bases between them. This CDR3 has 15 residues. Germline values: CDR1 SGHRS, CDR2 YFSETQ. The CDR3 DNA is TGCGCCAGCAGCTTGGAAAGGGCAAGGAACACTGAAGCTTTCTTT. It specifies CASSLERARNTEAFF.

The genes are TRBV20-1 and TRBJ1-2; 9 nucleotides line up with TRBD1. CDR1 is DFQATT, CDR2 SNEGSKA, per germline (reference sequence). The junction had 7 bases not matched to a gene; V was cut back by 4 bases and J by 4 bases. CDR3 length: 14 amino acids. CDR3 loop: CSANGQGSVYGYTF. CDR3 bases: TGCAGTGCTAACGGACAGGGGAGTGTCTATGGCTACACCTTC.

The chain is built from TRBV12-3 or TRBV12-4 and TRBJ2-2; D may be TRBD1 (5 bases). The CDR3 is made up of 13 amino acids. V was cut by 6 bases and J by 6 bases, with 11 bases left in between. DNA of the CDR3: TGTGCCAGCAGGGAAGCGACAGCCGGGGAGCTGTTTTTT. Its translation is CASREATAGELFF.

Comment on this clonotype: Mismatch with germline at one junction end may stem from a read error. This chain connects TRBV4-1 to TRBJ1-1; TRBD1 matches 9 bases. From germline, CDR1 is MGHRA and CDR2 YSYEKL. This CDR3 has 16 residues. This CDR3 reads CASSQGRQGGNTEAFF. DNA for the CDR3: TGCGCCAGCAGCCAAGGTAGACAGGGGGGGAACACTGAGGCTTTCTTT.

The chain uses TRBV9 and TRBJ2-3, with D possibly matching TRBD2 (5 bases). The CDR3 sequence is 14 residues long. Trimming pared 0 bases from V and 2 bases from J, leaving 7 bases between. Germline-derived CDR1 and CDR2 are SGDLS and YYNGEE. DNA of the CDR3: TGTGCCAGCAGCGTAGCCGGGAACACAGATACGCAGTATTTT. It specifies CASSVAGNTDTQYF. Looking up the rest from reference TRBV9 and TRBJ2-3 gives the full variable domain: DSGVTQTPKHLITATGQRVTLRCSPRSGDLSVYWYQQSLDQGLQFLIQYYNGEERAKGNILERFSAQQFPDLHSELNLSSLELGDSALYFCASSVAGNTDTQYFGPGTRLTVL.

On this clonotype: Relative to the germline gene, one junction end is altered; a read error may explain this. The chain employs TRBV5-1 and TRBJ2-5, with D perhaps TRBD2 (5 bases). The CDR3 loop spans 14 amino acids. The germline CDR1 and CDR2 sequences are SGHRS and YFSETQ. The CDR3 DNA reads TGCGCCAGGAGCTTGAGACTGGCGGGAGAGACCCAGTACTTC. Residues: CARSLRLAGETQYF.

The chain recombines TRBV25-1 with TRBJ1-2, with 8 bases that match TRBD1. Germline lookup yields CDR1 MGHDK and CDR2 SYGVNS. V lost 1 base, J lost 5 bases, and 3 bases stayed unmatched. CDR3 length: 14 residues. The CDR3 reads CASSESDREYGYTF. The DNA for the CDR3 is TGTGCCAGCAGTGAATCGGACAGGGAATATGGCTACACCTTC.

With respect to this clonotype: A read error may produce the germline difference seen at one junction end. This chain joins TRBV29-1 and TRBJ2-7; weak D call: TRBD2 (6 bases). The germline V gene has CDR1 SQVTM and CDR2 ANQGSEA. The length of the CDR3 is 14 residues. CDR3 region: CSAEGRGSPYEQYF. In nucleotides, the CDR3 is TGCAGCGCTGAAGGCCGGGGGTCACCCTACGAGCAGTACTTC.

J is TRBJ2-7 and V is TRBV4-1; TRBD2 agrees at 8 bases. Germline CDR1 reads MGHRA; CDR2 reads YSYEKL. V lost 4 bases, J lost 3 bases, and 8 bases stayed unmatched. The CDR3 has 15 amino acids. The CDR3 bases are TGCGCCAGCAGCCGAGAACTAGCGGAATTCTACGAGCAGTACTTC. Protein: CASSRELAEFYEQYF.

This clonotype was observed a few times. V and J are TRBV7-2 and TRBJ2-3; D remains ambiguous. The germline V gene has CDR1 SGHTA and CDR2 FQGNSA. The CDR3 sequence is 13 residues long. The V and J ends lost 1 base and 2 bases respectively, with 4 bases between them. The CDR3 coding sequence is TGTGCCAGCAGCTTAGACTTCACAGATACGCAGTATTTT. It encodes CASSLDFTDTQYF.

This clonotype was counted only a few times. This chain links TRBV7-9 with TRBJ2-1, with D perhaps TRBD2 (5 bases). Trimming cost V 8 bases and J 1 base, with 9 bases left between them. This CDR3 spans 13 amino acids. The germline V gene encodes CDR1 SEHNR and CDR2 FQNEAQ (reference sequence). CDR3 sequence (DNA): TGTGCCAGCTCGGGGTGGTCCTACAATGAGCAGTTCTTC. It yields the protein CASSGWSYNEQFF.

This clonotype was found a few times. The chain joins TRBV24-1 to TRBJ2-5, with 7 bases aligning to TRBD1. The DNA end favors TRBJ2-7, so the J call may be wrong. The CDR3 consists of 14 residues. Per germline, CDR1 KGHDR and CDR2 SFDVKD. CDR3 protein: CATLRGPRYYEQYF. CDR3 DNA: TGTGCCACCCTGAGGGGGCCGCGCTACTACGAGCAGTACTTC.

This clonotype was counted at least ten times. This chain connects TRBV28 to TRBJ2-7; TRBD2 matches at 8 bases. CDR3 length: 16 amino acids. Looked up from germline, CDR1 is MDHEN and CDR2 is SYDVKM. V shed 3 bases, J shed 7 bases, and the junction held 14 bases outside the gene matches. The CDR3 DNA follows: TGTGCCAGCAGTTTCTCCCCCGGGGGGGGGTCTGAGGAGCAGTACTTC. Protein sequence: CASSFSPGGGSEEQYF.